This T cell receptor beta chain was profiled in a study of T cell clonality in common variable immunodeficiency. Turning to this clone: The CDR3 end lies 3 residues beyond the end of the read and is filled in from the germline J gene.

CDR3 length: 17 amino acids. Trimming removed 4 bases at V and 1 base at J, with 20 bases between. Germline V gene lookup returns CDR1 PRHDT and CDR2 FYEKMQ (reference sequence). TCRdb's table, derived via immunoSEQ multiplex PCR, lists solely in-frame clones and lacks some. Recorded here are approximately 37,000 clones, with no singletons, and the ten leading clones hold roughly 3.6%. Material: peripheral blood mononuclear cells. This TCR was sampled from a person aged 18-70 years in good health. The rearrangement links TRBV13 to TRBJ2-7; weak D call: TRBD2 (6 bases). CDR3 in amino acids: CASSSPHSGTLSYEQYF. Partial CDR3 DNA: TGTGCCAGCAGCTCACCTCATTCCGGGACTTTATCCTACGAG.